A selection of T cell receptor beta chains follows, all from one sample in a study of vaccination and CD4 T cells after COVID-19. MiXCR, run by TCRdb on the PCR reads, gives a single entry per CDR3 protein. The sample includes approximately 11,000 distinct CDR3 sequences, 40% to 60% of them seen just once. These receptors are not linked to any known antigen. Input material: CD4+ T cells from blood, cultured in vitro. Source of these receptors: a human donor who had recovered from COVID-19. Both conserved end residues are part of each CDR3. Fields, in order: V gene, J gene, clone size, D gene, CDR3 protein, CDR3 DNA. The D gene is left open where the match is weak. Only part of the rows carry a size: once, few, many, or a class if the clone is expanded.

TRBV12-3/TRBV12-4	TRBJ1-5	few	NA	CASSLAAGGRGQPQHF	TGTGCCAGCAGTTTAGCGGCAGGAGGGAGAGGGCAGCCCCAGCATTTT
TRBV11-3	TRBJ2-1	few	TRBD1	CASSRGQGETNEQFF	TGTGCCAGCAGCCGGGGACAGGGGGAAACTAATGAGCAGTTCTTC
TRBV2	TRBJ1-1	NA	NA	CASSEGGARTEAFF	TGTGCCAGCAGTGAGGGGGGGGCGAGGACTGAAGCTTTCTTT
TRBV5-1	TRBJ1-2	few	NA	CASSPDGLFGYTF	TGCGCCAGCAGCCCTGACGGGCTATTTGGCTACACCTTC
TRBV27	TRBJ2-7	NA	NA	CASSLAGLGVGDEQYF	TGTGCCAGCAGTTTAGCGGGGCTGGGGGTTGGCGACGAGCAGTACTTC
TRBV7-3	TRBJ2-7	NA	TRBD2	CASSLGPSGYEQYF	TGTGCCAGCAGCTTAGGGCCTAGCGGCTACGAGCAGTACTTC
TRBV7-3	TRBJ2-3	NA	TRBD1	CASSPGQGYTDTQYF	TGTGCCAGCAGCCCGGGACAGGGCTACACAGATACGCAGTATTTT
TRBV19	TRBJ2-1	few	NA	CASGGAYTYNEQFF	TGTGCCAGTGGGGGGGCGTACACCTACAATGAGCAGTTCTTC
TRBV7-2	TRBJ2-5	once	TRBD2	CASSLTPAGGEETQYF	TGTGCCAGCAGCCTTACCCCAGCGGGAGGGGAGGAGACCCAGTACTTC
TRBV20-1	TRBJ1-2	few	NA	CSASAQGHYGYTF	TGCAGTGCTAGTGCCCAGGGTCACTATGGCTACACCTTC
TRBV7-9	TRBJ2-1	NA	TRBD2	CASSPRTSGRGGVYNEQFF	TGTGCCAGCAGCCCCCGGACTAGCGGGAGGGGGGGGGTATACAATGAGCAGTTCTTC
TRBV28	TRBJ1-1	medium-sized	NA	CASSLVGYGEAFF	TGTGCCAGCAGTTTAGTAGGTTACGGTGAAGCTTTCTTT
TRBV20-1	TRBJ2-3	few	TRBD2	CSARTLAGGPVDTQYF	TGCAGTGCTAGAACCCTAGCGGGGGGGCCGGTGGATACGCAGTATTTT
TRBV30	TRBJ2-3	NA	TRBD1	CAWRPTGGDTQYF	TGTGCCTGGAGGCCTACAGGGGGGGATACGCAGTATTTT
TRBV7-2	TRBJ1-2	few	NA	CASSSPRATNYGYTF	TGTGCCAGCAGCTCCCCCAGGGCCACTAACTATGGCTACACCTTC
TRBV6-1	TRBJ1-1	medium-sized	NA	CASRRGMDTEAFF	TGTGCCAGCCGAAGGGGAATGGACACTGAAGCTTTCTTT
TRBV25-1	TRBJ1-5	NA	NA	CASNTGQQGQPQHF	TGTGCCAGCAACACGGGGCAGCAGGGTCAGCCCCAGCATTTT
TRBV15	TRBJ1-5	NA	NA	CATSKGRYSNQPQHF	TGTGCCACCAGCAAAGGACGGTATAGCAATCAGCCCCAGCATTTT
TRBV18	TRBJ1-5	few	NA	CASSPANQPQHF	TGTGCCAGCTCACCCGCCAATCAGCCCCAGCATTTT
TRBV19	TRBJ2-2	NA	TRBD2	CASSPSGGSTGELFF	TGTGCCAGTAGTCCCTCGGGGGGGTCCACCGGGGAGCTGTTTTTT
TRBV6-5	TRBJ2-5	few	NA	CASSYRAGKETQYF	TGTGCCAGCAGTTACAGGGCGGGGAAAGAGACCCAGTACTTC
TRBV7-2	TRBJ2-7	NA	NA	CASSLRPPTSYEQYF	TGTGCCAGCAGCTTACGACCGCCAACTTCCTACGAGCAGTACTTC
TRBV27	TRBJ1-1	NA	NA	CASSLLTGMNTEAFF	TGTGCCAGCAGTTTATTAACGGGGATGAACACTGAAGCTTTCTTT
TRBV7-9	TRBJ2-7	NA	NA	CASSSQGIYEQYF	TGTGCCAGCAGCTCGCAAGGGATCTACGAGCAGTACTTC
TRBV7-3	TRBJ1-2	NA	NA	CASSLTRLRGGDGYTF	TGTGCCAGCAGCTTAACGAGGTTGCGGGGTGGAGATGGCTACACCTTC
TRBV23-1	TRBJ2-3	NA	NA	CASSQSQGSILRTDTQYF	TGCGCCAGCAGTCAATCCCAGGGGTCTATCCTACGGACAGATACGCAGTATTTT
TRBV27	TRBJ1-5	few	NA	CASRPGGGGNQPQHF	TGTGCCAGCAGGCCCGGTGGGGGGGGCAATCAGCCCCAGCATTTT
TRBV7-2	TRBJ2-7	NA	NA	CASSLGFSSTYEQYF	TGTGCCAGCAGCTTAGGTTTCTCTAGCACCTACGAGCAGTACTTC